Each of the 12 T cell receptor beta chains below was sequenced from the same sample in a study of molecular identifiers for immune sequencing clone quantification. Via MiXCR, TCRdb re-called the PCR reads, giving one row per CDR3 protein. The sample lists a few hundred thousand distinct CDR3 sequences; about 25% were seen once. Sequencing input: naive CD8+ T cells from blood, with Jurkat cell RNA spiked in. Subset defined: FACS-sorted CD8+CD4-CCR7+CD45RA+ naive T cells. Receptor source: a human donor in good health. Some libraries in this study had Jurkat cell RNA spiked in.

The chain combines TRBV18 with TRBJ2-7; the D gene is possibly TRBD1 (5 bases). The CDR3 is made up of 16 amino acids. Between the trimmed V and J ends, which lost 0 bases and 7 bases, there was a span of 19 bases. Germline V CDR1 and CDR2: KGHSH, LQKENI. The CDR3 reads CASSPPRGEPGREQYF. CDR3 nucleotides: TGTGCCAGCTCACCACCTAGGGGCGAGCCGGGTCGGGAGCAGTACTTC.

As to this clonotype: A much larger clone is a single base away; this may be a read error. In this CDR3 the conserved last residue, phenylalanine or tryptophan, is missing, so a read error is likely. The chain joins TRBV20-1 to TRBJ2-7; a weak D match, TRBD1 (6 bases). The CDR3 is made up of 13 amino acids. V shed 0 bases and J shed 5 bases, with 11 bases lying between them. Germline V gives CDR1 DFQATT, CDR2 SNEGSKA (reference sequence). The DNA of the CDR3 is TGCAGTGCTAGAGACACAGGGCACGACGAGCAGTACATC. It encodes CSARDTGHDEQYI.

This clonotype was observed once. A much larger clone sits a single nucleotide away, making a read error possible. This chain connects TRBV5-1 to TRBJ2-7, with D tentatively TRBD1 (6 bases). V was clipped by 3 bases and J by 3 bases, with 13 bases between them. CDR3 length: 14 residues. Germline V gives CDR1 SGHRS, CDR2 YFSETQ. The CDR3 protein is CASSSRDNIYEQYF. CDR3 DNA: TGCGCCAGCAGCTCCCGGGACAACATCTACGAGCAGTACTTC. The whole variable domain, filled in from reference TRBV5-1 and TRBJ2-7, reads KAGVTQTPRYLIKTRGQQVTLSCSPISGHRSVSWYQQTPGQGLQFLFEYFSETQRNKGNFPGRFSGRQFSNSRSEMNVSTLELGDSALYLCASSSRDNIYEQYFGPGTRLTVT.

This clonotype came up many times. V usage is TRBV4-3 and J usage is TRBJ2-5, with 11 positions matching TRBD1. Germline CDR1 is LGHNA and CDR2 is YSLEER. This CDR3 region has 15 residues. The V segment lost 4 bases and the J segment 5 bases; nucleotides outside the gene matches: 6. The DNA of the CDR3 is TGCGCCAGCAGCCGATGGACAGGGGGCGCGGAGACCCAGTACTTC. This translates into CASSRWTGGAETQYF.

This clonotype came up many times. The V and J genes are TRBV20-1 and TRBJ2-7, with D unclear. The CDR3 runs 14 residues. Germline V CDR1 and CDR2: DFQATT, SNEGSKA (reference sequence). Trimming removed 4 bases from V and 0 bases from J, with 13 bases in between. CDR3 sequence: CSANGSPYSYEQYF. The CDR3 DNA sequence: TGCAGTGCTAATGGTAGTCCATACTCCTACGAGCAGTACTTC.

The chain combines TRBV4-1 with TRBJ2-7; D may match TRBD1 or TRBD2 (6 bases each). The V gene's germline CDR1 is MGHRA and CDR2 YSYEKL. With 0 bases removed from V and 9 bases from J, the gap between germline ends came to 15 bases. This CDR3 region has 14 residues. CDR3 sequence: CASSQEPGANRQYF. CDR3 nucleotide sequence: TGCGCCAGCAGCCAAGAACCGGGGGCCAACAGGCAGTACTTC.

The chain uses TRBV21-1 and TRBJ2-1; the tabulated D call, TRBD2, remains unverified against the DNA. TRBV21-1 is reported as a pseudogene. This CDR3 spans 16 amino acids. CDR3 loop: CASSKKGLATYNERFF. The CDR3, as DNA: TGTGCCAGCAGCAAAAAGGGACTAGCCACCTACAATGAGCGGTTCTTC.

The count of this clonotype is one. This CDR3 is CASSYSDRGHQQYF. CDR3 coding DNA: TGTGCCAGCAGCTATAGCGACAGGGGGCACCAGCAGTACTTC. The chain employs TRBV13 and TRBJ2-7; 10 bases align to TRBD1. This CDR3 is 14 amino acids long. The V gene end was trimmed by 4 bases and the J gene end by 8 bases; junction bases not matched to a gene: 8. Germline CDR1 and CDR2: PRHDT and FYEKMQ (reference sequence).

The chain employs TRBV11-3 and TRBJ2-5; the D gene is possibly TRBD2 (6 bases). Trimming shortened V by 5 bases and J by 0 bases, and 16 bases separated the two germline ends. This CDR3 region has 16 residues. From germline, CDR1 is SGHNT and CDR2 YENEEA. CDR3 bases: TGTGCCAGCAGCCCTAGCGCCCAGGAAAACCAAGAGACCCAGTACTTC. As protein: CASSPSAQENQETQYF.

This clonotype was counted only a few times. The J gene is TRBJ2-3, the V gene TRBV28, with D possibly matching TRBD2 (6 bases). The CDR3 runs to 16 residues. Germline V gives CDR1 MDHEN, CDR2 SYDVKM. Trimming pared 3 bases from V and 4 bases from J, leaving 17 bases between. The CDR3 sequence: CASSFPGGKGADTQYF. CDR3 DNA: TGTGCCAGCAGTTTCCCCGGCGGGAAAGGCGCAGATACGCAGTATTTT.

This clonotype was picked up a small number of times. The V gene is TRBV7-9, the J gene TRBJ2-7; tentatively, D is TRBD1 (6 bases). Between the trimmed V and J ends, which lost 5 bases and 6 bases, there was a span of 17 bases. Germline CDR1 and CDR2: SEHNR and FQNEAQ (reference sequence). The CDR3 has 14 amino acids. CDR3 sequence reads: CASSLTGQAFEQYF. CDR3 in DNA: TGTGCCAGCAGCCTTACGGGACAAGCCTTCGAGCAGTACTTC.

The chain's CDR3 is CASKSGSTGEQYF. The CDR3 bases are TGTGCCAGCAAGTCTGGGAGTACGGGCGAGCAGTACTTC. The chain couples TRBV27 to TRBJ2-7; a possible D gene is TRBD2 (5 bases). The CDR3 spans 13 residues. V was pared by 7 bases and J by 6 bases, with 16 bases between. Germline V gene sequence: CDR1 MNHEY, CDR2 SMNVEV (reference sequence).